The 17 T cell receptor beta chains presented below share a single source sample, sequenced in a study of T cell responses to AZD1222 COVID-19 vaccine. Assay: immunoSEQ multiplex PCR; the TCRdb copy retains only in-frame clones and omits some. The repertoire holds about 120,000 clones, with 86% as singletons. The sample consisted of peripheral blood, taken 28 days after the second AZD1222 dose. All receptors derive from an adult who received the AZD1222 COVID-19 vaccine.

V is TRBV6-5 and J is TRBJ2-7; 9 positions match TRBD1. The V gene end was trimmed by 7 bases and the J gene end by 1 base; junction bases not matched to a gene: 5. The CDR3 length is 14 residues. Looked up from germline, CDR1 is MNHEY and CDR2 is SVGAGI. The CDR3 reads CASTKDRGSYEQYF. CDR3 coding DNA: TGTGCCAGCACCAAGGACAGGGGTTCCTACGAGCAGTACTTC.

The chain has TRBV3-1 (or the pseudogene TRBV3-2) and TRBJ1-6; 8 bases align to TRBD1. Germline CDR1 LGHDT, CDR2 YNNKEL (reference sequence). Trimming took 2 bases from V and 14 from J; bases not matched to a gene: 11. This CDR3 is built from 15 residues. CDR3 protein: CASSQPGQAPWALHF. DNA of the CDR3: TGTGCCAGCAGCCAACCGGGACAGGCACCCTGGGCCCTCCACTTT.

The V gene is TRBV5-1, the J gene TRBJ2-3; D possibly corresponds to TRBD1 (5 bases). CDR3 length: 14 amino acids. Germline V lookup: CDR1 SGHRS, CDR2 YFSETQ. Trimming took off 2 bases at V and 2 bases at J, with 9 bases between the two ends. CDR3 coding DNA: TGCGCCAGCAGCTTCTCAGGGTCCACAGATACGCAGTATTTT. This sequence encodes CASSFSGSTDTQYF. Full variable domain (remainder filled in from reference TRBV5-1 and TRBJ2-3): KAGVTQTPRYLIKTRGQQVTLSCSPISGHRSVSWYQQTPGQGLQFLFEYFSETQRNKGNFPGRFSGRQFSNSRSEMNVSTLELGDSALYLCASSFSGSTDTQYFGPGTRLTVL.

This clone was seen just once. This rearrangement joins TRBV7-2 to TRBJ2-1; D possibly corresponds to TRBD2 (6 bases). Germline CDR1 SGHTA, CDR2 FQGNSA. The CDR3 totals 14 residues. V lost 5 bases and J 9 bases, leaving 17 bases between the germline ends. In DNA form, the CDR3 reads TGTGCCAGCAGCCAGACGGGGAGGAGTATTGAGCAGTTCTTC. This gives the protein CASSQTGRSIEQFF. Together with reference TRBV7-2 and TRBJ2-1, the CDR3 gives the full variable domain: GAGVSQSPSNKVTEKGKDVELRCDPISGHTALYWYRQSLGQGLEFLIYFQGNSAPDKSGLPSDRFSAERTGGSVSTLTIQRTQQEDSAVYLCASSQTGRSIEQFFGPGTRLTVL.

The V call is TRBV7-9, the J call TRBJ1-1, with D possibly matching TRBD1 (6 bases). This CDR3 has 16 residues. The germline V gene has CDR1 SEHNR and CDR2 FQNEAQ (reference sequence). V lost 5 bases and J lost 0, with 16 bases in between. CDR3 in DNA: TGTGCCAGCAGCCCGAGGGTAGGGGGAGTGAACACTGAAGCTTTCTTT. The encoded protein is CASSPRVGGVNTEAFF.

This clone was detected only once. The CDR3 coding sequence is TGTGCCAGCAGCCCGCGACAGGAAAACACCGGGGAGCTGTTTTTT. Translated: CASSPRQENTGELFF. The chain couples TRBV7-2 to TRBJ2-2, with D possibly being TRBD1 (6 bases). This CDR3 has 15 residues. V shed 5 bases and J shed 2 bases, with 12 bases lying between them. Germline-derived CDR1 and CDR2 are SGHTA and FQGNSA.

J is TRBJ1-5 and V is TRBV6-1; weak D call: TRBD1 (5 bases). Trimming took 2 bases from V and 5 from J, leaving 13 bases between them. The germline CDR1 and CDR2 sequences are MNHNS and SASEGT. CDR3 length equals 15 residues. The CDR3 DNA reads as TGTGCCAGCAGTGAATCGGGGGACCGGTATCAGCCCCAGCATTTT. Its translation is CASSESGDRYQPQHF.

This rearrangement joins TRBV11-3 to TRBJ1-2; D remains ambiguous. Trimming pared 1 base from V and 8 bases from J, leaving 14 bases between. The CDR3 extends over 14 amino acids. The germline CDR1 and CDR2 sequences are SGHNT and YENEEA. The CDR3 spells CASSLGRQLGGYTF. CDR3 DNA sequence: TGTGCCAGCAGCTTAGGTCGCCAACTCGGAGGCTACACCTTC.

The chain joins TRBV28 to TRBJ2-1, with D uncertain. The CDR3 consists of 13 residues. Trimming left V 3 bases short and J 2 bases short, with 5 bases between. The germline gives CDR1 MDHEN, CDR2 SYDVKM. This chain's CDR3 is CASSFATYNEQFF. CDR3 nucleotide sequence: TGTGCCAGCAGTTTTGCTACCTACAATGAGCAGTTCTTC.

The gene calls are TRBV6-6 and TRBJ1-2; unclear D gene. The CDR3 runs to 16 residues. Per germline, CDR1 MNHNY and CDR2 SVGAGI (reference sequence). V was cut by 7 bases and J by 0 bases, with 18 bases left in between. In DNA form, the CDR3 reads TGTGCCAGCACCGTCGGACCGCGATTTTCTAACTATGGCTACACCTTC. This translates into CASTVGPRFSNYGYTF.

CDR3 coding DNA: TGTGCCAGCAGCTTAAGTGGCAGGGAGTATAGGAGCTCCTATAATTCACCCCTCCACTTT. Amino acids: CASSLSGREYRSSYNSPLHF. The V call is TRBV13, the J call TRBJ1-6; possibly TRBD1 for D (5 bases). The V end lost 2 bases, the J end lost 0 bases, and 20 bases lay between the germline ends. Germline V lookup: CDR1 PRHDT, CDR2 FYEKMQ (reference sequence). This CDR3 has 20 residues.

The chain joins TRBV2 to TRBJ2-1, with D perhaps being TRBD1 or TRBD2 (6 bases each). V lost 5 bases, J lost 4 bases, and 15 bases lay in between. The CDR3 totals 15 residues. The germline gives CDR1 SNHLY, CDR2 FYNNEI. The CDR3 region is CASSSLARGYNEQFF. The CDR3 DNA reads as TGTGCCAGCAGTTCCCTAGCGAGGGGGTACAATGAGCAGTTCTTC.

This chain connects TRBV19 to TRBJ1-5; 8 positions match TRBD1. The ends lost 1 base at V and 0 bases at J; junction bases unmatched: 8. The length of the CDR3 is 18 residues. CDR1 and CDR2 (germline): LNHDA, SQIVND (reference sequence). The DNA of the CDR3 is TGTGCCAGTAGTATAGGAGTCCTCAGGGGGCGTAGCAATCAGCCCCAGCATTTT. This gives the protein CASSIGVLRGRSNQPQHF.

The chain has TRBV18 and TRBJ1-1; tentative D call: TRBD1 (5 bases). Trimming took 3 bases from V and 1 from J, leaving 15 bases between them. The CDR3 extends over 16 amino acids. From germline, CDR1 is KGHSH and CDR2 LQKENI. CDR3 in amino acids: CASSPPGRGRNTEAFF. For the CDR3, the DNA is TGTGCCAGCTCACCCCCCGGAAGGGGACGGAACACTGAAGCTTTCTTT.

This chain uses TRBV6-1 with TRBJ2-6; perhaps TRBD1 as D (6 bases). This CDR3 contains 18 residues. The germline V and J ends were trimmed by 2 bases and 0 bases, with 14 bases remaining between them. Per the germline V gene, CDR1 is MNHNS and CDR2 is SASEGT. The CDR3 nucleotides read TGTGCCAGCAGTGAAAGAGGGCCAGGGGCCTCTGGGGCCAACGTCCTGACTTTC. This translates into CASSERGPGASGANVLTF.

The chain employs TRBV5-6 and TRBJ1-2; no clear D gene. The CDR3 is made up of 15 amino acids. V shed 2 bases and J shed 2 bases, with 13 bases lying between them. The germline V gene has CDR1 SGHDT and CDR2 YYEEEE. CDR3 bases: TGTGCCAGCAGCTTCAGGCTAGGATTGAACTATGGCTACACCTTC. Protein product: CASSFRLGLNYGYTF. Full variable domain (remainder filled in from reference TRBV5-6 and TRBJ1-2): DAGVTQSPTHLIKTRGQQVTLRCSPKSGHDTVSWYQQALGQGPQFIFQYYEEEERQRGNFPDRFSGHQFPNYSSELNVNALLLGDSALYLCASSFRLGLNYGYTFGSGTRLTVV.

The V and J genes are TRBV6-5 and TRBJ1-1, with D perhaps TRBD1 (6 bases). CDR1 MNHEY and CDR2 SVGAGI come from the germline V gene. The CDR3 totals 14 residues. V lost 7 bases to trimming and J lost 6 bases, with 18 bases between them. The DNA for the CDR3 is TGTGCCAGCACCACGGGTGGGGGCCGGCCTGAAGCTTTCTTT. It codes for CASTTGGGRPEAFF.